The 18 T cell receptor beta chains in this list originate from one sample, sequenced in a study of identical twins. TCRdb passed the 5' RACE reads through MiXCR, listing each CDR3 protein once. The data show 1.5 million to 2 million distinct CDR3 sequences, roughly a third seen once. Sample: cord blood. The receptors derive from a newborn girl in good health.

The chain couples TRBV4-2 to TRBJ1-2, with 12 bases that match TRBD1. V lost 3 bases and J lost 8; bases outside the gene matches: 13. CDR3 length: 17 residues. Germline assignment: CDR1 LGHNA and CDR2 YNFKEQ. CDR3 region: CASSQPIIWDRGQGYTF. The CDR3 DNA is TGTGCCAGCAGCCAGCCAATAATTTGGGACAGGGGGCAGGGCTACACCTTC.

The chain links TRBV4-1 to TRBJ1-2; unclear D gene. Trimming took off 1 base at V and 8 bases at J, with 11 bases between the two ends. This CDR3 comprises 13 residues. The germline V gene encodes CDR1 MGHRA and CDR2 YSYEKL. In DNA form, the CDR3 reads TGCGCCAGCAGCCAAGGTCCGTCTTGGGGCTACACCTTC. Its protein product is CASSQGPSWGYTF.

Regarding this clonotype: A read error may produce the germline difference seen at one junction end. J is TRBJ2-1 and V is TRBV5-1, with 7 bases that match TRBD1. The CDR3 consists of 14 residues. CDR1 is SGHRS, CDR2 YFSETQ, per germline. CDR3 amino acids: CASSLDRDYNEQVF. CDR3 DNA: TGCGCCAGCAGCCTCGACAGGGATTACAATGAGCAGGTCTTC.

The table lists this clonotype with a few counts. The chain carries TRBV5-1 and TRBJ1-2; D is ambiguous. Trimming took 0 bases from V and 1 from J, leaving 7 bases between them. The CDR3 has 14 residues. In germline, CDR1 is SGHRS, CDR2 YFSETQ. CDR3 coding DNA: TGCGCCAGCAGCTTGGACAGCAATAACTATGGCTACACCTTC. Translation gives CASSLDSNNYGYTF.

As for this clonotype: An end of the junction differs from the germline gene, which may be a read error. The CDR3 coding sequence is TGTGCCAGCAGCTTAGATCGCTTTAAGACATTCTCTAGCACAGGTACGCAGTATTTT. Protein product: CASSLDRFKTFSSTGTQYF. This chain joins TRBV11-2 and TRBJ2-3; D may be TRBD1 or TRBD2 (5 bases each). The CDR3 extends over 19 amino acids. Germline V gene sequence: CDR1 SGHAT, CDR2 FQNNGV.

The sample holds a few counts of this clonotype. The J gene is TRBJ2-1, the V gene TRBV11-2; D tentatively fits TRBD1 or TRBD2 (6 bases each). The CDR3 runs 15 residues. V lost 1 base and J lost 7, with 14 bases in between. Germline CDR1 is SGHAT and CDR2 is FQNNGV. The CDR3 sequence: CASSLVRGLGNEQFF. Here the CDR3 DNA reads TGTGCCAGCAGCTTAGTCCGGGGGCTAGGGAATGAGCAGTTCTTC.

The rearrangement joins TRBV5-1 to TRBJ1-2; D unresolved. The CDR3 is 14 residues long. From germline, CDR1 is SGHRS and CDR2 YFSETQ. V gave up 5 bases and J gave up 2 bases, with 13 bases separating them. In DNA, the CDR3 is TGCGCCAGCAGTCGAACTTTGACAAACTATGGCTACACCTTC. Protein sequence: CASSRTLTNYGYTF.

This clonotype was detected a few times. The junction departs from the called germline gene at one end, perhaps through a read error. The V and J genes are TRBV5-1 and TRBJ2-3; D is unresolved. The CDR3 has 16 amino acids. Per the germline V gene, CDR1 is SGHRS and CDR2 is YFSETQ. CDR3 in DNA: TGCGCCGGCAGCTTTAACCCCTCGGACAGCACAGATACGCAGTATTTT. Translation: CAGSFNPSDSTDTQYF.

In its sample, this clonotype was seen many times. This chain uses TRBV12-3 or TRBV12-4 with TRBJ1-2; 7 nucleotides align to TRBD1. This CDR3 is built from 16 residues. J was trimmed by 5 bases and V by 3 bases; bases with no gene match: 12. CDR3 DNA: TGTGCCAGCAGTTTTGCGGGGGGACAGTCGAGTTATGGCTACACCTTC. As protein: CASSFAGGQSSYGYTF.

The chain uses TRBV20-1 and TRBJ2-5; 7 bases map to TRBD2. There are 14 residues in the CDR3. The trim removed 1 base at V and 11 bases at J, leaving 13 bases unmatched. Per germline, CDR1 DFQATT and CDR2 SNEGSKA (reference sequence). Here the CDR3 reads CSARGGGRGNEQYF. CDR3 nucleotides: TGCAGTGCTAGAGGGGGCGGGAGAGGCAATGAGCAGTACTTC.

The J gene is TRBJ2-1, the V gene TRBV3-1; TRBD1 might be the D (5 bases). V lost 0 bases and J 5 bases, leaving 8 bases between the germline ends. CDR3 length: 14 residues. CDR1 is LGHDT and CDR2 is YNNKEL in the germline V gene (reference sequence). In DNA form, the CDR3 reads TGTGCCAGCAGCCAAGAATGGACAAACAATGAGCAGTTCTTC. Protein product: CASSQEWTNNEQFF.

The chain recombines TRBV7-9 with TRBJ2-1; no reliable D call. The DNA end favors TRBJ2-7, so the J call may be wrong. The CDR3 is 18 amino acids. The germline V gene has CDR1 SEHNR and CDR2 FQNEAQ (reference sequence). The CDR3 region is CASSLLRIGRGSYNEQYF. The CDR3 nucleotides read TGTGCCAGCAGCTTATTAAGGATCGGGCGAGGCTCCTACAATGAGCAGTACTTC.

This clonotype has a handful of counts. V usage is TRBV20-1 and J usage is TRBJ1-1; D is unresolved. V lost 5 bases and J lost 4, with 11 bases in between. CDR3 length: 12 residues. Germline-derived CDR1 and CDR2 are DFQATT and SNEGSKA (reference sequence). The CDR3 coding sequence is TGCAGTGCTTACGCCTTCGGCACTGAAGCTTTCTTT. Amino acids: CSAYAFGTEAFF.

This clonotype was seen only a few times. This sequence joins TRBV2 and TRBJ2-5; TRBD2 aligns across 9 bases. Germline trimming cut 6 bases from V and 4 bases from J; bases unmatched to any gene: 6. The CDR3 sequence is 14 residues long. Germline V lookup: CDR1 SNHLY, CDR2 FYNNEI. CDR3 protein: CASSVAGAGETQYF. CDR3 nucleotide sequence: TGTGCCAGCAGCGTAGCGGGAGCTGGAGAGACCCAGTACTTC.

This chain joins TRBV7-9 and TRBJ2-7, with 14 bases fitting TRBD2. The CDR3 is 19 amino acids. Germline V gene lookup returns CDR1 SEHNR and CDR2 FQNEAQ (reference sequence). V gave up 3 bases and J gave up 6 bases; unmatched junction bases: 16. Here the CDR3 reads CASSFLTPPGLAGAPEQYF. DNA of the CDR3: TGTGCCAGCAGCTTTCTAACACCTCCGGGACTAGCGGGAGCCCCCGAGCAGTACTTC.

A remark on this clonotype: An end of the junction does not agree with germline; a read error may underlie this. V usage is TRBV3-1 and J usage is TRBJ2-1, with TRBD2 identical over 12 bases. CDR1 and CDR2 from the germline V gene are LGHDT and YNNKEL (reference sequence). CDR3 length equals 16 residues. The CDR3 nucleotides read TGTGCCAGCAGCCCCCGACTAGCGGGGGAAAAAAATGACCAGTTCTTC. Translated, it gives CASSPRLAGEKNDQFF.

This chain links TRBV12-3 or TRBV12-4 with TRBJ2-4; the match to TRBD2 covers 9 bases. The CDR3 extends over 16 amino acids. Unmatched junction bases numbered 5, after V lost 5 bases and J lost 0 bases. CDR3 in amino acids: CASSPGLARAKNIQYF. DNA for the CDR3: TGTGCCAGCAGTCCAGGACTAGCGAGAGCCAAAAACATTCAGTACTTC.

CDR3 in DNA: TGCAGTGCCCCTTTTATGGGTACGCAGTATTTT. This encodes CSAPFMGTQYF. V gene TRBV20-1 combines with J gene TRBJ2-3; D unclear. The CDR3 loop spans 11 amino acids. Germline V gene lookup returns CDR1 DFQATT and CDR2 SNEGSKA (reference sequence). V was cut by 6 bases and J by 8 bases, with 12 bases left in between.